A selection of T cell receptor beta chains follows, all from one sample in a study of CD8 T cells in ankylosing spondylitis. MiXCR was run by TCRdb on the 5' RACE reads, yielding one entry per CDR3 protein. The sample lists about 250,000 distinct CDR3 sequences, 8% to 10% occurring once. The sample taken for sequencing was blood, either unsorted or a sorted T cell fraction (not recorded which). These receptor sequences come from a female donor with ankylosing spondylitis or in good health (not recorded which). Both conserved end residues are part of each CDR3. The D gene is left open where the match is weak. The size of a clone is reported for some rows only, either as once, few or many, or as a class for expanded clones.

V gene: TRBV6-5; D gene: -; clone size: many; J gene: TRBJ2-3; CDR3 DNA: TGTGCCAGCAGTTACAAAGGAGATACGCAGTATTTT; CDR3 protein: CASSYKGDTQYF
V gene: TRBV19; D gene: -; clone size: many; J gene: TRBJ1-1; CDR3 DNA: TGTGCCAGTAGTGAAGGGGCGGGAACTGAAGCTTTCTTT; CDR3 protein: CASSEGAGTEAFF
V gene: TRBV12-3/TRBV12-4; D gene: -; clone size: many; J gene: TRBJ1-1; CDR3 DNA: TGTGCCAGCAGTTTAACGGTTGGACTTGGCACTGAAGCTTTCTTT; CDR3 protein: CASSLTVGLGTEAFF
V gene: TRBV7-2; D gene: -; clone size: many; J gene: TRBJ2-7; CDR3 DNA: TGTGCCAGCAGCACCCTCAAGGGGGGGTCGTACGAGCAGTACTTC; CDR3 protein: CASSTLKGGSYEQYF
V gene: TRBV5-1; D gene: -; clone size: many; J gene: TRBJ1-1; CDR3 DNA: TGCGCCAGCAGCTTAGGACCCCAAGGGGACACTGAAGCTTTCTTT; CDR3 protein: CASSLGPQGDTEAFF
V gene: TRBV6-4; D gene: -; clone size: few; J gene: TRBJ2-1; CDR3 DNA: TGTGCCAGCACGGGGAGGAGGAGCTCCTACAATGAGCAGTTCTTC; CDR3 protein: CASTGRRSSYNEQFF
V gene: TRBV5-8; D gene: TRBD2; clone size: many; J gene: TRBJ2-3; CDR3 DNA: TGTGCCAGCAGCTTGCGAGGCGGGAGTTCAGATACGCAGTATTTT; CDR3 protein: CASSLRGGSSDTQYF
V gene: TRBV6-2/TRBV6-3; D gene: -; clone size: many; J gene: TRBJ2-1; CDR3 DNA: TGTGCCAGCAGAGCGCCCGACAGGACTATCAATGAGCAGTTCTTC; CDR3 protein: CASRAPDRTINEQFF
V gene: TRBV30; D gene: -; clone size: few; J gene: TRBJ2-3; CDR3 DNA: TGTGCCGGAACTCGGGGAGATACGCAGTATTTT; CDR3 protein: CAGTRGDTQYF
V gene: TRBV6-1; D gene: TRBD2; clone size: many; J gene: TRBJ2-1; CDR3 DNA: TGTGCCAGCAGTGGTTACCCTAGCGGGGGGATAGGCAATGAGCAGTTCTTC; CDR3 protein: CASSGYPSGGIGNEQFF
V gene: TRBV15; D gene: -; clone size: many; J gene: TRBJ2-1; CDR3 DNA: TGTGCCACCAGCACCCCTGGGGTAGCGGCCAATGAGCAGTTCTTC; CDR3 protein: CATSTPGVAANEQFF
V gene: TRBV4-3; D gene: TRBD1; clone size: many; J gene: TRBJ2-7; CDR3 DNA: TGCGCCAGCAGCCAGATACAGGGGGAAGGCGAGCAGTACTTC; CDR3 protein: CASSQIQGEGEQYF
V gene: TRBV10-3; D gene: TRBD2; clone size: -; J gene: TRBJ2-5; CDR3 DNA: TGTGCCATGAGAGCTGGGGAGGGTGAGACCCAGTACTTC; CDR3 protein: CAMRAGEGETQYF
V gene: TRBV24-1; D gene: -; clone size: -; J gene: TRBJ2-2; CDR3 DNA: TGTGCCACCAGTCCGACCAGGAACACCGGGGAGCTGTTTTTT; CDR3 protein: CATSPTRNTGELFF
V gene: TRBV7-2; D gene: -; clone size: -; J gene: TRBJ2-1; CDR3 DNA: TGTGCCAGCAGCTTCCCCCCCCTCGACAATGAGCAGTTCTTC; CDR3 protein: CASSFPPLDNEQFF
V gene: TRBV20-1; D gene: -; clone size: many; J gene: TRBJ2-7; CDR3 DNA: TGCAGTGCTAGAGAGGTGGGTGAGGCTACCTACGAGCAGTACTTC; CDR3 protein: CSAREVGEATYEQYF
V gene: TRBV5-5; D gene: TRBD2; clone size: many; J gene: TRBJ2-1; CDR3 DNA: TGTGCCAGCAGCTTTACCGGGACTAGCGGGAGAAATGAGCAGTTCTTC; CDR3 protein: CASSFTGTSGRNEQFF
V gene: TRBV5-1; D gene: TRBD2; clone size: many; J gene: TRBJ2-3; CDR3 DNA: TGCGCCAGCAGCCCCCGGACTAGCGGACCCCGCACAGATACGCAGTATTTT; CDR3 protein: CASSPRTSGPRTDTQYF
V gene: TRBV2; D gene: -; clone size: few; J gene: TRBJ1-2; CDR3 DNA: TGTGCCAGCAGTGTTCGGGACACCAACTATGGCTACACCTTC; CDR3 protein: CASSVRDTNYGYTF
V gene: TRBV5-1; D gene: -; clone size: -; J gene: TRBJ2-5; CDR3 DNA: TGCGCCAGCAGCCCGCTCGTCGGAGAGACCCAGTACTTC; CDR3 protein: CASSPLVGETQYF
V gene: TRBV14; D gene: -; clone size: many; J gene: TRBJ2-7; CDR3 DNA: TGTGCCAGCAGCCTGGGGTTCCTGAGGGGGGAGCAGTACTTC; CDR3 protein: CASSLGFLRGEQYF
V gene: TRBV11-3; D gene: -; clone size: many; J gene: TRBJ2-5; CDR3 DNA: TGTGCCAGCAGCTTAGGGTTGGATTCCCAAGAGACCCAGTACTTC; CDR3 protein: CASSLGLDSQETQYF
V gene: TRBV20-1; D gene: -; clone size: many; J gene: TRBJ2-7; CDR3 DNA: TGCAGTGCTGGCAGGGACCCCTACGAGCAGTACTTC; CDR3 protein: CSAGRDPYEQYF
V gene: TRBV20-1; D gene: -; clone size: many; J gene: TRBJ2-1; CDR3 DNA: TGCAGTGCTAGAGCTCCCTCAGGGACCGAGGATGAGCAGTTCTTC; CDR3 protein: CSARAPSGTEDEQFF
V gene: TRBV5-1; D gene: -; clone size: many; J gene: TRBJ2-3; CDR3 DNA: TGCGCCAGCAGTATTCTAGGGGGATCCGACACAGATACGCAGTATTTT; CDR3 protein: CASSILGGSDTDTQYF
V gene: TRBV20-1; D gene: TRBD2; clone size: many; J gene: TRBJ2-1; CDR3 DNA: TGCAGTGCCCTCCTAGCGGGAGGTCACAGTGAGCAGTTCTTC; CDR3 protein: CSALLAGGHSEQFF
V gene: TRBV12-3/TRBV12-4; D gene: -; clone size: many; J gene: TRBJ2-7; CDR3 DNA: TGTGCCAGCAGTTCGGGACTCCCATACGAGCAGTACTTC; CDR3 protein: CASSSGLPYEQYF
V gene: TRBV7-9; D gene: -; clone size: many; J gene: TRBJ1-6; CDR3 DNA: TGTGCCAGCAGCTCCCCCCCGGGCGAAGGGCATTCACCCCTCCACTTT; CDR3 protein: CASSSPPGEGHSPLHF
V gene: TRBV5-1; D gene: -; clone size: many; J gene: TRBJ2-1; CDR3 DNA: TGCGCCAGCAGCTTGGAGCGGTACTCCTACAATGAGCAGTTCTTC; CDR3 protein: CASSLERYSYNEQFF
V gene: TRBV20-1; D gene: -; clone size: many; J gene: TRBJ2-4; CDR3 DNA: TGCAGTGCTTACCCAGGGTTATTAGGCAAAAACATTCAGTACTTC; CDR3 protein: CSAYPGLLGKNIQYF
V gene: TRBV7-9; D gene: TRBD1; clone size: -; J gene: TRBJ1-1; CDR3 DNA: TGTGCCAGCAGCTTAGGAGACAGGGGGCATAACACTGAAGCTTTCTTT; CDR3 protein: CASSLGDRGHNTEAFF
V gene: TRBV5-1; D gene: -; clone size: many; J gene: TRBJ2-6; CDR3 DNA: TGCGCCAGCAGCCCGACAGGCATCTCTGGGGCCAACGTCCTGACTTTC; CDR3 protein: CASSPTGISGANVLTF
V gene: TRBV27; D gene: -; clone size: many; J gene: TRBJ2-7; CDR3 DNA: TGTGCCAGCTCCTTCGGGACACGCTACGAGCAGTACTTC; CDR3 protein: CASSFGTRYEQYF
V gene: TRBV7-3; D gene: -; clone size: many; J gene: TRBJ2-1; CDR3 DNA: TGTGCCAGCAGCTTCACCAACAATGAGCAGTTCTTC; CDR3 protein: CASSFTNNEQFF
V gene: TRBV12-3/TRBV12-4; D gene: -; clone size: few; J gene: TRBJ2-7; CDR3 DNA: TGTGCCAGCAGTTTCCGGACGGGACAATCCTACGAGCAGTACTTC; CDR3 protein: CASSFRTGQSYEQYF
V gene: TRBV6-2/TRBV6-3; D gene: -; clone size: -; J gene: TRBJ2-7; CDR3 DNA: TGTGCCAGCAGTTACGTGGACACTTCCTACGAGCAGTACTTC; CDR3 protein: CASSYVDTSYEQYF
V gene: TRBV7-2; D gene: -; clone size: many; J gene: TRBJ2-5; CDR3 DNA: TGTGCCAGCAGCTCCGGAGGCGGTGCTGAGACCCAGTACTTC; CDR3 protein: CASSSGGGAETQYF
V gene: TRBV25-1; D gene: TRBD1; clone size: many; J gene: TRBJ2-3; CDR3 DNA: TGTGCCAGCAGTCCGACAGGGGAGGCCGGTACGCAGTATTTT; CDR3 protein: CASSPTGEAGTQYF
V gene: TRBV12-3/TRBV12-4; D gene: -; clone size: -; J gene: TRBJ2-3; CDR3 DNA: TGTGCCAGCAGTTCCCCTCTCACAGATACGCAGTATTTT; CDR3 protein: CASSSPLTDTQYF
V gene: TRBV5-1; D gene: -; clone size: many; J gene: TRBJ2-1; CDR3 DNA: TGCGCCAGCAGCTTGGCGACAGGCTACAATGAGCAGTTCTTC; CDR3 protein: CASSLATGYNEQFF
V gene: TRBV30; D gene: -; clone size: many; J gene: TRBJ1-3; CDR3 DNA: TGTGCCTGGAGACGGGGTTCGGATGGAAACACCATATATTTT; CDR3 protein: CAWRRGSDGNTIYF
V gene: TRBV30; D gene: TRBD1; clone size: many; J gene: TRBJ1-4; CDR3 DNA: TGTGCCTGGACAGGGGGCGCAAATGAAAAACTGTTTTTT; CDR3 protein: CAWTGGANEKLFF
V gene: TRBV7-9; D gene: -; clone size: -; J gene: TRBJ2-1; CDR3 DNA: TGTGCCAGCAGCTTAGGGGGACCCAGCTCCTACAATGAGCAGTTCTTC; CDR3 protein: CASSLGGPSSYNEQFF
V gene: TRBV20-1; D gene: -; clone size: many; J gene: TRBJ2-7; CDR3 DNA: TGCAGTGCTAGGGATGATTCCTACGAGCAGTACTTC; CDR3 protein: CSARDDSYEQYF
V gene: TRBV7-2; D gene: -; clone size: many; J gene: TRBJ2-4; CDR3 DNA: TGTGCCAGCAGCCCCCCGGGCAAAAACATTCAGTACTTC; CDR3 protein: CASSPPGKNIQYF
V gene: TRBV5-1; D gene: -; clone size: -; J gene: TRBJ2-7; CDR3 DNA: TGCGCCAGCAGCCTCCGGAGACAGACTAGCTCCTACGAGCAGTACTTC; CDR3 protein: CASSLRRQTSSYEQYF
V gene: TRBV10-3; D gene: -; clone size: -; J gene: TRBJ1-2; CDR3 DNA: TGTGCCATCAGTGAGACAGGGCCCACCTATGGCTACACCTTC; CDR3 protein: CAISETGPTYGYTF
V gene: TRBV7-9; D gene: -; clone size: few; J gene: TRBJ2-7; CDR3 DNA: TGTGCCAGCAGTCCCGAACGGGGACCGGGATCCTACGAGCAGTACTTC; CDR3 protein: CASSPERGPGSYEQYF
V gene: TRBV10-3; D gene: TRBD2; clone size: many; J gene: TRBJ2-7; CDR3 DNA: TGTGCCGCCAGACCGGGGGGTGAAAACGAGCAGTACTTC; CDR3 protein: CAARPGGENEQYF
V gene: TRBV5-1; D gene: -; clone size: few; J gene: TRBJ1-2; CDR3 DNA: TGCGCCAGCAGCTTTAAGGGGAATGGCTACACCTTC; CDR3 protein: CASSFKGNGYTF
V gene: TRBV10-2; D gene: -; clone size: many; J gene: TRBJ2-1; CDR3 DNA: TGCGCCAGCAGAGAGCGGATATACAATGAGCAGTTCTTC; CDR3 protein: CASRERIYNEQFF
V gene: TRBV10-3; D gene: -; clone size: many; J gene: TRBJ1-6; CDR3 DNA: TGTGCCATCAGTGTGGCTAATTCACCCCTCCACTTT; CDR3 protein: CAISVANSPLHF
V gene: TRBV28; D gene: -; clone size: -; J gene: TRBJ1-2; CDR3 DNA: TGTGCCAGCAGTTCTGCAGAAGGGCTTTTCGGCTACACCTTC; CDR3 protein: CASSSAEGLFGYTF
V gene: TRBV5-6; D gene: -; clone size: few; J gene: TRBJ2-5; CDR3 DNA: TGTGCCAGCAGCTTGATTGCTACAGTCGACGAGACCCAGTACTTC; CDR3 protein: CASSLIATVDETQYF
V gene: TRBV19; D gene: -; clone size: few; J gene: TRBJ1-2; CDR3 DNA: TGTGCCAGTAGCTACAGGGAGCGGCGGGGCTACACCTTC; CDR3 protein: CASSYRERRGYTF
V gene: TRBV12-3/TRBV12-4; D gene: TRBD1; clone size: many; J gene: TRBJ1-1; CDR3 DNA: TGTGCCAGCAGTGATACCGGGACAGGGGACACTGAAGCTTTCTTT; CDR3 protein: CASSDTGTGDTEAFF
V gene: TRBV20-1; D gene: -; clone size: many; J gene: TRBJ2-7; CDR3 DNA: TGCAGTGCTAGACCCCCCGGAGACTCCTACGAGCAGTACTTC; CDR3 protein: CSARPPGDSYEQYF
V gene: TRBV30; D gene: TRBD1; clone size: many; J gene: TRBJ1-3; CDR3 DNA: TGTGCCTGGAGTGTGCCGCGGGACAGGGGATTGAGAAACACCATATATTTT; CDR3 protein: CAWSVPRDRGLRNTIYF
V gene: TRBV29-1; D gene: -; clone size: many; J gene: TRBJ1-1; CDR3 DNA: TGCAGCACCCGACTGAACATGAACACTGAAGCTTTCTTT; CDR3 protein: CSTRLNMNTEAFF